The 32 T cell receptor beta chains below were found in one sample sequenced in a study of blood T cells in healthy people across ages. A second PCR of 7 to 11 cycles used a sample-barcoded 5' primer and a J-beta primer mix. TCRdb fed the 5' RACE reads into MiXCR, producing one record per CDR3 protein. The data show around 1,500,000 distinct CDR3 sequences, around 39% seen once. The sequencing input was blood. The origin of the receptors is a woman aged 18-29 years in good health.

The rearrangement joins TRBV27 to TRBJ1-6; D uncertain. V lost 5 bases and J lost 6, with 17 bases in between. The CDR3 loop spans 16 amino acids. Germline V CDR1 and CDR2: MNHEY, SMNVEV (reference sequence). CDR3 bases: TGTGCCAGCAGTCCCTGGATAGGGCTGGGTAATTCACCCCTCCACTTT. It codes for CASSPWIGLGNSPLHF.

Ten or more counts support this clonotype. V is TRBV10-3 and J is TRBJ2-3, with TRBD2 matching over 9 bases. Germline V gene lookup returns CDR1 ENHRY and CDR2 SYGVKD. Germline trimming cut 8 bases from V and 1 base from J; bases unmatched to any gene: 4. The CDR3 loop spans 14 amino acids. The CDR3 DNA reads TGTGCCATCCGGCGACTAGCGGGCACAGATACGCAGTATTTT. Protein: CAIRRLAGTDTQYF.

This clonotype was detected a few times. One end of the junction fails to match germline, which may point to a read error. The chain combines TRBV7-2 with TRBJ1-2; D may be TRBD1 (5 bases). The CDR3 has 13 amino acids. The germline V gene has CDR1 SGHTA and CDR2 FQGNSA. In nucleotides, the CDR3 is TGTTCCAGCAGCACGCAGGGCGACTATGGCTACACCTTC. Translation: CSSSTQGDYGYTF.

The rearrangement uses TRBV10-3 and TRBJ1-2; weak D call: TRBD1 (5 bases). The CDR3 sequence is 14 residues long. Trimming shortened V by 0 bases and J by 8 bases, and 13 bases separated the two germline ends. The germline V gene has CDR1 ENHRY and CDR2 SYGVKD. The CDR3 loop reads CAISESGGLGGYTF. The DNA for the CDR3 is TGTGCCATCAGTGAGTCCGGGGGTTTGGGCGGCTACACCTTC.

Comments on this clonotype: One junction end disagrees with the germline gene, perhaps due to a read error. The chain links TRBV5-1 to TRBJ2-7; no firm D call. This CDR3 is 12 amino acids long. CDR1 SGHRS and CDR2 YFSETQ come from the germline V gene. CDR3 in DNA: TGCGCCAGCAGCTCCAATACGAACGAGCAGAACTTC. As protein: CASSSNTNEQNF.

This clonotype turned up a few times. This rearrangement joins TRBV5-1 to TRBJ1-1; TRBD1 might be the D (5 bases). Deletions cut 4 bases from V and 1 base from J, with 14 bases between. The CDR3 has 15 residues. Germline V gene sequence: CDR1 SGHRS, CDR2 YFSETQ. The CDR3 sequence: CASSPRSGQNTEAFF. For the CDR3, the DNA is TGCGCCAGCAGCCCGAGGAGCGGACAGAACACTGAAGCTTTCTTT.

The chain carries TRBV6-6 and TRBJ2-3, with TRBD1 identical over 8 bases. The CDR3 is 14 amino acids. The V gene end was trimmed by 4 bases and the J gene end by 3 bases; junction bases not matched to a gene: 3. The V gene's germline CDR1 is MNHNY and CDR2 SVGAGI (reference sequence). The CDR3 sequence is CASSSTGVTDTQYF. The CDR3 DNA reads TGTGCCAGCAGTTCGACAGGGGTTACAGATACGCAGTATTTT.

This clonotype was counted only a few times. The chain employs TRBV4-1 and TRBJ1-2; maybe TRBD1 (5 bases). The CDR3 consists of 14 residues. Germline lookup yields CDR1 MGHRA and CDR2 YSYEKL. Trimming removed 5 bases at V and 3 bases at J, with 13 bases between. The CDR3 sequence is CASSRPGTYYGYTF. Written as DNA, the CDR3 is TGCGCCAGCAGCAGGCCAGGGACCTACTATGGCTACACCTTC.

This chain connects TRBV9 to TRBJ2-2; 9 bases align to TRBD2. Germline V lookup: CDR1 SGDLS, CDR2 YYNGEE. Germline trimming cut 0 bases from V and 5 bases from J; bases unmatched to any gene: 5. The CDR3 covers 16 residues. The CDR3 is CASSVVPSGTTGELFF. CDR3 DNA: TGTGCCAGCAGCGTAGTTCCTAGCGGGACTACCGGGGAGCTGTTTTTT.

This clonotype has more than one count but fewer than ten. This rearrangement joins TRBV7-4 to TRBJ2-5; TRBD2 agrees at 9 bases. Germline CDR1 SGHVT, CDR2 SQSDAQ. The CDR3 has 16 amino acids. V dropped 1 base and J dropped 6; count of bases not matched to a gene: 9. The CDR3 bases are TGTGCCAGCAGCTTAGATGGCGGGAGGGCGGAAAAGACCCAGTACTTC. It is translated as CASSLDGGRAEKTQYF.

This clonotype turned up a few times. The gene calls are TRBV28 and TRBJ2-1, with 11 nucleotides matching TRBD2. V shed 5 bases and J 0 bases; nucleotides not matched to a gene: 9. CDR3 length equals 18 residues. Germline V gene data show CDR1 as MDHEN and CDR2 as SYDVKM. The CDR3 loop reads CASSLGLAGPNSYNEQFF. The CDR3 coding sequence is TGTGCCAGCAGTCTCGGACTAGCGGGTCCCAACTCCTACAATGAGCAGTTCTTC. The complete variable domain, with remaining parts taken from reference TRBV28 and TRBJ2-1, reads DVKVTQSSRYLVKRTGEKVFLECVQDMDHENMFWYRQDPGLGLRLIYFSYDVKMKEKGDIPEGYSVSREKKERFSLILESASTNQTSMYLCASSLGLAGPNSYNEQFFGPGTRLTVL.

V gene TRBV6-5 combines with J gene TRBJ2-7, with 13 bases lining up with TRBD2. The CDR3 has 15 residues. The germline gives CDR1 MNHEY, CDR2 SVGAGI. V lost 4 bases and J lost 5; bases outside the gene matches: 5. The DNA for the CDR3 is TGTGCCAGCAGTTCTGGGACTAGCGGGACTAACGAGCAGTACTTC. Its protein product is CASSSGTSGTNEQYF.

Comments on this clonotype: This sequence may be a read error, since a much larger clone differs from it by one base. The V and J genes are TRBV6-1 and TRBJ2-5; D may be TRBD1 or TRBD2 (5 bases each). Germline V gene lookup returns CDR1 MNHNS and CDR2 SASEGT. CDR3 length: 11 residues. The V end lost 6 bases, the J end lost 11 bases, and 13 bases lay between the germline ends. The CDR3 DNA is TGTGCCAGCAGACTAGACAGACCGCAGTACTTC. Translated, it gives CASRLDRPQYF.

This clonotype was seen more than once but under ten times. V gene TRBV5-5 combines with J gene TRBJ1-1; D gene unclear. There are 14 residues in the CDR3. Germline CDR1 SGHKS, CDR2 YYEKEE (reference sequence). With 2 bases removed from V and 0 bases from J, the gap between germline ends came to 8 bases. The CDR3 is CASSLGHMNTEAFF. The CDR3 nucleotides are TGTGCCAGCAGCTTAGGGCACATGAACACTGAAGCTTTCTTT.

This clonotype was seen more than once but under ten times. The chain recombines TRBV11-3 with TRBJ2-3; D perhaps matches TRBD1 (6 bases). The CDR3 is 13 amino acids. V was pared by 5 bases and J by 5 bases, with 11 bases between. Germline V lookup: CDR1 SGHNT, CDR2 YENEEA. CDR3 loop: CASSPGVGDTQYF. For the CDR3, the DNA is TGTGCCAGCAGCCCAGGGGTAGGAGATACGCAGTATTTT.

As regards this clonotype: A junction boundary mismatches the germline segment, possibly from a read error. The chain couples TRBV5-1 to TRBJ2-5, with 12 bases lining up with TRBD2. Germline loops: CDR1 SGHRS, CDR2 YFSETQ. The CDR3 runs to 15 residues. CDR3 protein: CASSSLAGGQENQYF. CDR3 DNA sequence: TGCGCCAGCAGCTCACTAGCGGGGGGACAAGAGAACCAGTACTTC. The whole variable domain, remainder taken from reference TRBV5-1 and TRBJ2-5, is KAGVTQTPRYLIKTRGQQVTLSCSPISGHRSVSWYQQTPGQGLQFLFEYFSETQRNKGNFPGRFSGRQFSNSRSEMNVSTLELGDSALYLCASSSLAGGQENQYFGPGTRLLVL.

The rearrangement uses TRBV7-9 and TRBJ2-4; 10 nucleotides match TRBD1. Germline V CDR1 and CDR2: SEHNR, FQNEAQ (reference sequence). This CDR3 is 18 amino acids long. V was clipped by 5 bases and J by 0 bases; unmatched bases: 10. CDR3 sequence: CASSEPGQGPLAKNIQYF. For the CDR3, the DNA is TGTGCCAGCAGCGAACCGGGACAGGGGCCTCTAGCCAAAAACATTCAGTACTTC.

The rearrangement joins TRBV12-3 or TRBV12-4 to TRBJ2-1; 7 nucleotides match TRBD2. The V and J ends lost 8 bases and 8 bases, in that order; junction bases with no gene match: 9. The CDR3 length is 13 residues. The chain's CDR3 is CASSGGGGDEQFF. CDR3 bases: TGTGCCAGCTCAGGCGGGGGTGGCGATGAGCAGTTCTTC.

This clonotype has only a few counts. The rearrangement joins TRBV12-3 or TRBV12-4 to TRBJ2-4; D is possibly TRBD1 (6 bases). The germline V and J ends were trimmed by 2 bases and 9 bases, with 8 bases remaining between them. CDR3 length equals 12 residues. CDR3 nucleotides: TGTGCCAGCAGTTTACAGGGGATCATTCAGTACTTC. Its translation: CASSLQGIIQYF.

This clonotype was observed many times. The chain carries TRBV20-1 and TRBJ2-3, with 10 bases that match TRBD2. This CDR3 spans 17 amino acids. Germline CDR1 DFQATT, CDR2 SNEGSKA (reference sequence). With 1 base clipped from V and 0 bases from J, the junction kept 7 bases outside the gene matches. The CDR3 here is CSARGSSGGPSTDTQYF. In DNA form, the CDR3 reads TGCAGTGCTAGAGGTTCTAGCGGGGGCCCAAGCACAGATACGCAGTATTTT.

This clonotype came up a few times. The chain is built from TRBV5-1 and TRBJ2-5, with 9 bases fitting TRBD2. The trim removed 1 base at V and 6 bases at J, leaving 13 bases unmatched. This CDR3 has 17 residues. Germline CDR1 is SGHRS and CDR2 is YFSETQ. In DNA, the CDR3 is TGCGCCAGCAGCTTGTTCGGCGGGAGGGCCGATGGAAAGACCCAGTACTTC. Its translation: CASSLFGGRADGKTQYF.

The chain links TRBV2 to TRBJ2-2, with TRBD2 matching over 13 bases. The CDR3 is 18 amino acids. Germline V gives CDR1 SNHLY, CDR2 FYNNEI. J gave up 7 bases and V 2 bases, and 10 bases lay outside the gene matches. The CDR3 region has the DNA TGTGCCAGCAGTGAACAACGACTAGCGGGAGGAGTTGTCGGGGAGCTGTTTTTT. Amino acids: CASSEQRLAGGVVGELFF.

The chain is built from TRBV10-3 and TRBJ1-2; D remains unclear. Germline V CDR1 and CDR2: ENHRY, SYGVKD. The CDR3 runs 17 residues. V dropped 4 bases and J dropped 0 bases, with 18 bases sitting between them. CDR3 in DNA: TGTGCCATCAGTGTGTCGATAGCAAGGTTAGCTAACTATGGCTACACCTTC. Its translation: CAISVSIARLANYGYTF.

This clonotype has only a few counts. The CDR3 protein is CASSELGRPYNEQFF. For the CDR3, the DNA is TGTGCCAGCAGTGAACTAGGGAGGCCCTACAATGAGCAGTTCTTC. The V and J genes are TRBV6-1 and TRBJ2-1; tentatively, D is TRBD2 (6 bases). The CDR3 contains 15 residues. CDR1 is MNHNS and CDR2 is SASEGT in the germline V gene. The V end was cut by 2 bases, the J end by 2 bases, with 10 bases between.

The sample holds a few counts of this clonotype. The rearrangement joins TRBV12-3 or TRBV12-4 to TRBJ2-1, with 8 bases aligning to TRBD2. The CDR3 loop spans 14 amino acids. V lost 3 bases and J lost 4; bases outside the gene matches: 2. CDR3 protein: CASSLTSEYNEQFF. For the CDR3, the DNA is TGTGCCAGCAGTTTGACTAGCGAGTACAATGAGCAGTTCTTC.

This clonotype was seen a handful of times. This chain's CDR3 is CASSRGIWTGQETQYF. CDR3 DNA sequence: TGTGCCAGCAGCCGGGGGATTTGGACCGGCCAAGAGACCCAGTACTTC. The chain uses TRBV12-3 or TRBV12-4 and TRBJ2-5, with D perhaps TRBD2 (6 bases). The V gene lost 6 bases and the J gene lost 1 base, with 18 bases spanning the gap. The CDR3 contains 16 residues.

About this clonotype: One end of the junction does not line up with germline, which may come from a read error. This chain connects TRBV6-6 to TRBJ1-1, with 8 bases fitting TRBD1. The CDR3 consists of 16 residues. The germline CDR1 and CDR2 sequences are MNHNY and SVGAGI (reference sequence). CDR3 DNA sequence: TGTGCCAGCAGTTACTCGAAGCAGGGGGCGAGGACTGAATCTTTCTTT. Translated, it gives CASSYSKQGARTESFF.

The chain uses TRBV4-1 and TRBJ1-5; D remains unclear. Trimming took off 0 bases at V and 4 bases at J, with 16 bases between the two ends. CDR1 MGHRA and CDR2 YSYEKL come from the germline V gene. This CDR3 has 17 amino acids. CDR3 protein: CASSQEGTATKNQPQHF. The CDR3, as DNA: TGCGCCAGCAGCCAAGAGGGCACAGCCACCAAAAATCAGCCCCAGCATTTT.

Only a few counts were recorded for this clonotype. The genes are TRBV27 and TRBJ1-2; D is perhaps TRBD1 (6 bases). The CDR3 is 15 amino acids. Per germline, CDR1 MNHEY and CDR2 SMNVEV (reference sequence). Deletions cut 3 bases from V and 6 bases from J, with 17 bases between. CDR3 sequence (DNA): TGTGCCAGCAGTTTCAGCACCGGGACAAACGATGGCTACACCTTC. Its protein product is CASSFSTGTNDGYTF.

V and J are TRBV20-1 and TRBJ2-3, with unresolved D. The germline V gene encodes CDR1 DFQATT and CDR2 SNEGSKA (reference sequence). Deletions cut 8 bases from V and 4 bases from J, with 16 bases between. The CDR3 runs to 13 residues. In DNA form, the CDR3 reads TGCAGTCCCTCGGCCGGCGAATCAGATACGCAGTATTTT. Translating it yields CSPSAGESDTQYF.

This rearrangement joins TRBV20-1 to TRBJ2-1, with TRBD2 identical over 8 bases. CDR1 DFQATT and CDR2 SNEGSKA come from the germline V gene (reference sequence). CDR3 length: 14 amino acids. Trimming at V came to 6 bases and at J to 8 bases, leaving 12 bases not matched to a gene. CDR3 bases: TGCAGTGCCTTGCCCCGGACTAGCATGTATGAGCAGTTCTTC. Protein sequence: CSALPRTSMYEQFF.

The chain combines TRBV5-1 with TRBJ2-3; D ambiguous. The V gene lost 2 bases and the J gene lost 2 bases, with 12 bases spanning the gap. This CDR3 is 15 amino acids long. CDR1 is SGHRS, CDR2 YFSETQ, per germline. DNA of the CDR3: TGCGCCAGCAGCTTTGATGTCCGCACCACAGATACGCAGTATTTT. It codes for CASSFDVRTTDTQYF.